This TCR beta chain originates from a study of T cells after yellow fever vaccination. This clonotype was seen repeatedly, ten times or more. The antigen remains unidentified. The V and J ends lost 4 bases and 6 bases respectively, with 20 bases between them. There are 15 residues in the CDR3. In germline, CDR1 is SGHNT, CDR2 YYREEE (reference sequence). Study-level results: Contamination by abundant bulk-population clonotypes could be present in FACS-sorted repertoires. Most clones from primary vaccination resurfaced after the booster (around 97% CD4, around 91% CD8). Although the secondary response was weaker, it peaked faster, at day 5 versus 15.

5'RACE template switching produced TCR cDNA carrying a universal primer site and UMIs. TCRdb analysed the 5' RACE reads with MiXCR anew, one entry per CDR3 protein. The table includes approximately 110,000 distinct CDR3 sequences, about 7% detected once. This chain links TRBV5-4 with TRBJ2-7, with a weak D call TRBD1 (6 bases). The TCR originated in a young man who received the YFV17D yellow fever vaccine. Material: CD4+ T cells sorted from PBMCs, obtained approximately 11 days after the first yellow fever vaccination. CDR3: CASSLGATNPGEQYF. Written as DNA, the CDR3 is TGTGCCAGCAGCCTGGGGGCGACGAATCCCGGCGAGCAGTACTTC.